This T cell receptor beta chain was identified during a study of type 1 and type 2 diabetes patients (dated by TCRdb to between 2015 and 2016). With regard to the full study: Eight to ten type 1 diabetes patients, a few type 2 diabetes patients and roughly 6 nondiabetic controls were recruited in China to form the cohort. TCRbeta repertoires were profiled by high-throughput sequencing in the study to compare type 1 diabetes, type 2 diabetes and nondiabetic individuals. A total of approximately 20,000,000 paired-end reads was generated across the whole study. The TCRbeta libraries underwent paired-end sequencing on Illumina HiSeq 2000 or MiSeq instruments. Similar V gene usage was observed when approximately 22-cycle and roughly 25-cycle amplification were compared, suggesting similar primer efficiencies and random PCR bias. Across the study, CD4+ and CD8+ T cells were positively selected from PBMCs by means of CD4 or CD8 MicroBeads on MACS columns. Type 2 diabetes patients served as a disease comparison group for the type 1 diabetes patients. What the work shows at the level of the full study, not this receptor alone: In both CD4+ and CD8+ T cells, type 2 diabetes repertoires were highly diverse and significantly more diverse than type 1 diabetes repertoires. Since just a limited number of T2D and control samples were sequenced, some T1D-only HECs might also appear in more T2D or control samples. V and J gene usage patterns of type 2 diabetes and control samples were highly correlated, averaging roughly 0.97 between samples. The study groups were not matched for age and gender, which could possibly have biased interpretation. Type 2 diabetes patients had few highly-expanded CD4+ clones (median one), and those clones made up a median about 4% of reads.

Sequencing was performed on an Illumina MiSeq. TCRbeta CDR3 amplification used genomic DNA from the sorted T cell subsets as template. The TCRbeta CDR3 region was amplified by multiplex PCR with 30 forward and 13 reverse primers. After the PCR products were purified with AMPure XP beads, a second PCR of roughly 26 cycles was run to add indices and adaptors. Before sequencing, the libraries were purified from gel with the QIAquick Gel Extraction Kit. The original pipeline was this. FLASH was used to merge the paired-end reads, and IgBLAST was used to align the reads to IMGT V, D and J germline references. Reads with below 70% alignment identity to germline references were discarded, leaving 9.5 million to 13 million reads study-wide. IMGT definitions were followed to assign CDR3 boundaries, reading frame and productivity. Highly-expanded clones were defined as clones making up 1% or more of reads, and normalized Shannon entropy was used to measure diversity. Unpaired two-tailed t-tests were used to test for differences in Shannon entropy between groups. TCRdb took the public reads, trimmed them with fastp at Q25, ran MiXCR for clone calling and kept in-frame beta chains. For every CDR3 protein sequence, its rows merge into one entry that carries the most common genes and DNA. The V and J calls, along with clone size, are taken from TCRdb and not from the paper's own processing. Within this sample are about 250,000 distinct CDR3 sequences, with roughly 50% of them counted one time only. The ten largest clones add up to roughly an eighth of the sample.

Turning to this clonotype: No cognate antigen has been identified for it. Base qualities are not at hand, and no much larger clone is one base apart.

The CDR3 runs 16 amino acids, cysteine and phenylalanine included. The CDR3 DNA has 48 bases and is translated from base 1. In the germline V gene (reference sequence), CDR1 corresponds to MNHEY and CDR2 to SMNVEV. Relative to germline, V is 9 bases shorter and J is 3 bases shorter, with 21 bases between their ends. Standard classification criteria for type 1 or type 2 diabetes were met by all diabetic patients, and glucose and C-peptide were assessed by WHO-recommended methods. Donors were excluded if they had other autoimmune diseases or infections within the previous four weeks. Around 10 milliliters of peripheral blood were drawn from each participant. PBMCs were isolated with LymphoPrep density separation.

The receptor was isolated from a man in his late teens or twenties with type 2 diabetes. The sample taken for sequencing was peripheral blood mononuclear cells (PBMCs). The sequence links TRBV27 to TRBJ2-1, with the D segment possibly TRBD1 or TRBD2, each aligning over 5 bases. The CDR3 region reads CASSERGTSLYNEQFF. DNA sequence: TGTGCCAGTAGTGAAAGAGGGACCTCCCTCTACAATGAGCAGTTCTTC.